Below are 21 T cell receptor beta chains sequenced from a single sample in a study of OX40 agonist ivuxolimab in advanced cancers. Method: immunoSEQ multiplex PCR; TCRdb's copy keeps in-frame clones and lacks some. The table includes around 74,000 clones, about nine tenths detected once. The source material was CD4+ or CD8+ T cells sorted from blood, sampled in a trial of the OX40 agonist ivuxolimab. These receptors were obtained from an adult with an advanced solid tumor such as melanoma, head and neck, liver or kidney cancer.

The chain recombines TRBV10-3 with TRBJ1-6; D is possibly TRBD1 (5 bases). With 0 bases removed from V and 10 bases from J, the gap between germline ends came to 19 bases. Germline V gene sequence: CDR1 ENHRY, CDR2 SYGVKD. The CDR3 loop spans 17 amino acids. The chain's CDR3 is CAISESLSASGKSPLHF. The CDR3, as DNA: TGTGCCATCAGTGAGTCTCTGTCGGCGTCAGGGAAATCACCCCTCCACTTT.

V gene TRBV12-5 combines with J gene TRBJ1-2, with D possibly TRBD1 on 5 matching bases. V dropped 5 bases and J dropped 0 bases, with 19 bases sitting between them. The CDR3 sequence is 17 residues long. Germline V CDR1 and CDR2: LGHNT, FRNRAP. CDR3 amino acids: CASGASPLRDPNYGYTF. CDR3 bases: TGTGCTAGTGGTGCCTCCCCGCTCAGGGACCCTAACTATGGCTACACCTTC.

The chain couples TRBV11-3 to TRBJ1-1, with 12 nucleotides matching TRBD1. Per germline, CDR1 SGHNT and CDR2 YENEEA. CDR3 length: 13 amino acids. Trimming took 5 bases from V and 8 from J; bases not matched to a gene: 3. CDR3: CASSLGTGGEAFF. The CDR3 DNA reads as TGTGCCAGCAGCCTCGGGACAGGGGGCGAAGCTTTCTTT.

This chain links TRBV5-6 with TRBJ2-1, with D perhaps TRBD2 (5 bases). CDR1 SGHDT and CDR2 YYEEEE come from the germline V gene. V lost 2 bases, J lost 0 bases, and 6 bases lay in between. This CDR3 has 14 residues. The CDR3 sequence is CASSFGVSYNEQFF. In DNA form, the CDR3 reads TGTGCCAGCAGCTTCGGGGTCTCCTACAATGAGCAGTTCTTC.

The chain links TRBV27 to TRBJ2-3, with a possible D match to TRBD2 (6 bases). V was clipped by 5 bases and J by 3 bases, with 18 bases between them. The germline V gene encodes CDR1 MNHEY and CDR2 SMNVEV (reference sequence). This CDR3 has 16 amino acids. CDR3 in DNA: TGTGCCAGCAGTCTGCTTGGGTTTAGCGGTACAGATACGCAGTATTTT. Protein product: CASSLLGFSGTDTQYF.

The chain recombines TRBV5-5 with TRBJ1-5; no definite D call. This CDR3 comprises 15 residues. Germline V gene data show CDR1 as SGHKS and CDR2 as YYEKEE (reference sequence). With 0 bases removed from V and 7 bases from J, the gap between germline ends came to 14 bases. The CDR3 is CASSLAMEAKQPQHF. Written as DNA, the CDR3 is TGTGCCAGCAGCTTGGCCATGGAGGCCAAACAGCCCCAGCATTTT.

This clone was seen once. The V and J genes are TRBV4-2 and TRBJ2-1, with a possible D match to TRBD1 (6 bases). Germline CDR1 LGHNA, CDR2 YNFKEQ. V lost 0 bases and J lost 7, with 16 bases in between. The CDR3 contains 16 residues. CDR3 in amino acids: CASSQELGSGVNEQFF. The CDR3 DNA reads as TGTGCCAGCAGCCAAGAGCTGGGCTCAGGGGTGAATGAGCAGTTCTTC.

The chain combines TRBV6-6 with TRBJ2-7, with TRBD2 matching over 9 bases. Germline assignment: CDR1 MNHNY and CDR2 SVGAGI (reference sequence). The CDR3 loop spans 13 amino acids. The V segment lost 6 bases and the J segment 5 bases; nucleotides outside the gene matches: 5. For the CDR3, the DNA is TGTGCCAGCAGCCTCGGGACTAGCCACGAGCAGTACTTC. Amino acids: CASSLGTSHEQYF.

This chain connects TRBV29-1 to TRBJ1-2; TRBD1 agrees at 7 bases. V was clipped by 3 bases and J by 6 bases; unmatched bases: 1. The germline gives CDR1 SQVTM, CDR2 ANQGSEA. The CDR3 sequence is 11 residues long. CDR3 sequence: CSVETGHGYTF. CDR3 nucleotides: TGCAGCGTTGAGACAGGGCATGGCTACACCTTC.

Regarding this clone: In the same sample, other DNA sequences code for this CDR3. The chain joins TRBV7-6 to TRBJ1-2, with D uncertain. Looked up from germline, CDR1 is SGHVS and CDR2 is FNYEAQ. This CDR3 has 13 amino acids. The germline V and J ends were trimmed by 5 bases and 4 bases, with 11 bases remaining between them. CDR3 protein: CASSRGGSYGYTF. CDR3 nucleotide sequence: TGTGCCAGCAGCCGAGGCGGGTCCTATGGCTACACCTTC.

This chain joins TRBV27 and TRBJ1-2; 12 positions agree with TRBD1. Trimming cost V 4 bases and J 2 bases; bases outside gene matches: 2. This CDR3 comprises 15 residues. Per the germline V gene, CDR1 is MNHEY and CDR2 is SMNVEV (reference sequence). Here the CDR3 reads CASSSGTGGNYGYTF. In DNA, the CDR3 is TGTGCCAGCAGTTCCGGGACAGGGGGCAACTATGGCTACACCTTC.

The chain recombines TRBV13 with TRBJ2-1; 7 bases line up with TRBD1. The CDR3 sequence is 17 residues long. The junction had 11 bases not matched to a gene; V was cut back by 5 bases and J by 1 base. Germline lookup yields CDR1 PRHDT and CDR2 FYEKMQ (reference sequence). CDR3 coding DNA: TGTGCCAGCAGCGAACAGGGGTCCAGGGGATCCTACAATGAGCAGTTCTTC. As protein: CASSEQGSRGSYNEQFF.

This clone was recorded once. The V and J genes are TRBV7-6 and TRBJ2-7; weak D call: TRBD1 (5 bases). The V gene's germline CDR1 is SGHVS and CDR2 FNYEAQ. The CDR3 runs to 15 residues. V lost 5 bases, J lost 2 bases, and 16 bases lay in between. CDR3 region: CASSPRAGSTYEQYF. The CDR3 region has the DNA TGTGCCAGCAGCCCCCGCGCAGGGTCGACCTACGAGCAGTACTTC.

The CDR3 nucleotides are TGCGCCAGCAGCCAAGATAGCGAGGGACAGGACTACAATGAGCAGTTCTTC. It translates to CASSQDSEGQDYNEQFF. This sequence joins TRBV4-3 and TRBJ2-1, with TRBD1 identical over 8 bases. CDR1 is LGHNA, CDR2 YSLEER, per germline. The CDR3 extends over 17 amino acids. Germline trimming cut 0 bases from V and 3 bases from J; bases unmatched to any gene: 7.

The V and J genes are TRBV19 and TRBJ1-1; D not certain. Germline V gives CDR1 LNHDA, CDR2 SQIVND (reference sequence). This CDR3 is built from 13 residues. V was shortened by 3 bases and J by 3 bases, with 8 bases between the two germline ends. The CDR3 region is CASSIAQYTEAFF. The CDR3 nucleotides read TGTGCCAGTAGTATCGCCCAGTACACTGAAGCTTTCTTT.

This chain connects TRBV5-1 to TRBJ2-7; 8 bases are shared with TRBD1. Trimming removed 0 bases from V and 2 bases from J; junction bases left unmatched: 1. The CDR3 contains 14 residues. Germline CDR1 and CDR2: SGHRS and YFSETQ. DNA for the CDR3: TGCGCCAGCAGCTTGGGACAGGGGCCCTACGAGCAGTACTTC. This encodes CASSLGQGPYEQYF. Full variable domain (outside the CDR3, taken from reference TRBV5-1 and TRBJ2-7): KAGVTQTPRYLIKTRGQQVTLSCSPISGHRSVSWYQQTPGQGLQFLFEYFSETQRNKGNFPGRFSGRQFSNSRSEMNVSTLELGDSALYLCASSLGQGPYEQYFGPGTRLTVT.

This chain connects TRBV7-2 to TRBJ1-1; D perhaps matches TRBD1 (5 bases). Germline CDR1 SGHTA, CDR2 FQGNSA. Trimming stripped 2 bases from V and 6 bases from J, with 16 bases between. This CDR3 is built from 15 residues. The chain's CDR3 is CASSLLQGTGPEAFF. For the CDR3, the DNA is TGTGCCAGCAGCTTATTACAAGGGACTGGGCCTGAAGCTTTCTTT.

This clone was observed a single time. V is TRBV28 and J is TRBJ2-3; 7 bases are a match to TRBD1. There are 19 residues in the CDR3. Trimming at V came to 3 bases and at J to 6 bases, leaving 21 bases not matched to a gene. Germline V lookup: CDR1 MDHEN, CDR2 SYDVKM. CDR3 protein: CASSFEGVTPTGREDTQYF. The CDR3 DNA reads as TGTGCCAGCAGTTTTGAGGGGGTAACTCCGACAGGGCGAGAGGATACGCAGTATTTT.

This chain connects TRBV6-5 to TRBJ2-7; TRBD1 aligns across 9 bases. The CDR3 runs to 15 residues. Germline lookup yields CDR1 MNHEY and CDR2 SVGAGI. V shed 4 bases, J shed 5 bases, and the junction held 9 bases outside the gene matches. The CDR3 coding sequence is TGTGCCAGCAGTTTTCCCGGGACAGGGATCGACGAGCAGTACTTC. Translating gives CASSFPGTGIDEQYF.

The J gene is TRBJ2-1, the V gene TRBV9; D possibly corresponds to TRBD2 (6 bases). CDR1 SGDLS and CDR2 YYNGEE come from the germline V gene. CDR3 size: 14 residues. With 4 bases removed from V and 0 bases from J, the gap between germline ends came to 8 bases. The CDR3 DNA is TGTGCCAGCAGCTTGGGGGGCTCCTACAATGAGCAGTTCTTC. As protein: CASSLGGSYNEQFF.

The rearrangement joins TRBV11-3 to TRBJ2-1; tentatively, D is TRBD1 (5 bases). This CDR3 has 16 amino acids. The V gene's germline CDR1 is SGHNT and CDR2 YENEEA. The V and J ends lost 5 bases and 4 bases respectively, with 18 bases between them. The CDR3 bases are TGTGCCAGCAGCGAGAGAAAAAAGGGGCCTTACAATGAGCAGTTCTTC. This encodes CASSERKKGPYNEQFF.